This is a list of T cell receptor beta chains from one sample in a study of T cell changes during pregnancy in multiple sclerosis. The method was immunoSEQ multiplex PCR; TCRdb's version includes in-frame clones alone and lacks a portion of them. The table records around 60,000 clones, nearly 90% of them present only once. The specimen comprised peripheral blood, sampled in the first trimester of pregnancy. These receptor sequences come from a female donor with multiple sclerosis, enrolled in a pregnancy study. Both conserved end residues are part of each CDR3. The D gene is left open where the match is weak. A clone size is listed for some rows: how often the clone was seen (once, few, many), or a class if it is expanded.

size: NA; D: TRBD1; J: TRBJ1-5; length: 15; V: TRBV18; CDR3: CASSPDRGANQPQHF; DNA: TGTGCCAGCTCCCCCGACAGGGGAGCGAATCAGCCCCAGCATTTT
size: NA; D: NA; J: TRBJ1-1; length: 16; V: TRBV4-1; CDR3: CASSQGDGRGGTEAFF; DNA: TGCGCCAGCAGCCAAGGAGACGGAAGGGGAGGAACTGAAGCTTTCTTT
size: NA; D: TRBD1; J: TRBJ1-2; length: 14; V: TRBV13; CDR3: CASSLTGGDYGYTF; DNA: TGTGCCAGCAGCTTAACAGGGGGCGACTATGGCTACACCTTC
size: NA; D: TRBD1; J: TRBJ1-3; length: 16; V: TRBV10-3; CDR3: CAISDTGAYSGNTIYF; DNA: TGTGCCATCAGTGACACAGGGGCTTACTCTGGAAACACCATATATTTT
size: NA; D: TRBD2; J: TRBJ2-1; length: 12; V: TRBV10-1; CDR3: CASSSTGGSQFF; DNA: TGCGCCAGCAGTTCAACGGGCGGGAGCCAGTTCTTC
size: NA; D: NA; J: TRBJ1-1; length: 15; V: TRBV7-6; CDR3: CASSETTVLNTEAFF; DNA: TGTGCCAGCAGCGAAACTACGGTCCTGAACACTGAAGCTTTCTTT
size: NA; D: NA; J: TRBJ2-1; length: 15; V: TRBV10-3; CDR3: CAISAVGGVNNEQFF; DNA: TGTGCCATCAGTGCAGTGGGCGGGGTAAACAATGAGCAGTTCTTC
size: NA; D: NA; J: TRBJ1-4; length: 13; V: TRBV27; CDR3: CASSFGENEKLFF; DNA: TGTGCCAGCAGCTTCGGAGAGAATGAAAAACTGTTTTTT
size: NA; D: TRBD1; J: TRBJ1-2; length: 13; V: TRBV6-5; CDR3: CASSPGTGRTYTF; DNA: TGTGCCAGCAGCCCCGGGACAGGTCGCACCTACACCTTC
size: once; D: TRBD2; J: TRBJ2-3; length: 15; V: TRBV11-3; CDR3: CASSLGGRRGDTQYF; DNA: TGTGCCAGCAGCTTAGGCGGGAGGAGGGGAGATACGCAGTATTTT
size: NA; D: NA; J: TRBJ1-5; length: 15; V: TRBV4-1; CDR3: CASSQGSGLGGPQHF; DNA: TGCGCCAGCAGCCAAGGTTCGGGGTTAGGAGGGCCCCAGCATTTT
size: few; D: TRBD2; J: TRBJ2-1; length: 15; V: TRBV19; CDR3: CASSITSGNPHEQFF; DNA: TGTGCCAGTAGTATTACTAGCGGGAACCCCCATGAGCAGTTCTTC
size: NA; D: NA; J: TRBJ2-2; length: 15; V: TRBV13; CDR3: CASRYGRPNTGELFF; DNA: TGTGCCAGTCGTTATGGGCGCCCGAACACCGGGGAGCTGTTTTTT
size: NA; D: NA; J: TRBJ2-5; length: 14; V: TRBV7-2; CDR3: CASSQVVLRETQYF; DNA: TGTGCCAGCAGCCAAGTTGTCTTGAGAGAGACCCAGTACTTC
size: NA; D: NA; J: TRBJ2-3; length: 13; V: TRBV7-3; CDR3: CASSLKAVDSQYF; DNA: TGTGCCAGCAGCTTAAAGGCCGTGGACTCGCAGTATTTT
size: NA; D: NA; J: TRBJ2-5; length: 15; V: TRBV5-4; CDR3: CASSLAGYMPVGQYF; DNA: TGTGCCAGCAGCTTGGCGGGATACATGCCGGTCGGCCAGTACTTC
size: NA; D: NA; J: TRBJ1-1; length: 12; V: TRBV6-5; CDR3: CASSSGAAEAFF; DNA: TGTGCCAGCAGTTCAGGGGCGGCTGAAGCTTTCTTT
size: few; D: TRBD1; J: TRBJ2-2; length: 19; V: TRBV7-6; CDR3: CASSPPPTGPGANTGELFF; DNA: TGTGCCAGCAGCCCCCCCCCGACAGGGCCAGGGGCCAATACCGGGGAGCTGTTTTTT
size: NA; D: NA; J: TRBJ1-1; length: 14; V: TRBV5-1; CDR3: CASSSNPGATEAFF; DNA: TGCGCCAGCAGCTCCAACCCAGGGGCCACTGAAGCTTTCTTT
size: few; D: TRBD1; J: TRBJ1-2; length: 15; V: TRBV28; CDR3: CASSLGQGSLYGYTF; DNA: TGTGCCAGCAGTTTGGGACAGGGGAGTCTCTATGGCTACACCTTC
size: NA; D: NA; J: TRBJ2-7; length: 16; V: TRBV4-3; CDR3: CASSQYTSGMSYEQYF; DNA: TGCGCCAGCAGCCAATATACTTCCGGGATGTCCTACGAGCAGTACTTC
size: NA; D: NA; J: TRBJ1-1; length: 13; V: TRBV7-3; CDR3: CASSFGDDREAFF; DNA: TGTGCCAGCAGCTTTGGGGACGACAGGGAAGCTTTCTTT
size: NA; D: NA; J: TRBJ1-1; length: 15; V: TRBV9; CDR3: CASSVYRGFGTEAFF; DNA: TGTGCCAGCAGCGTATATCGGGGGTTTGGCACTGAAGCTTTCTTT
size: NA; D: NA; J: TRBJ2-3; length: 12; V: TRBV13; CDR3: CASSLAGYTQYF; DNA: TGTGCCAGCAGCTTAGCGGGTTATACGCAGTATTTT
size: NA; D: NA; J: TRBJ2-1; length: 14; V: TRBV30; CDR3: CAWSPSGSVGEQFF; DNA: TGTGCCTGGAGCCCCAGCGGGTCAGTGGGTGAGCAGTTCTTC
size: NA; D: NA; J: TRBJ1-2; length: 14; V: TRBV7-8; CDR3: CASSLGAGADGYTF; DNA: TGTGCCAGCAGCTTAGGGGCAGGGGCGGATGGCTACACCTTC
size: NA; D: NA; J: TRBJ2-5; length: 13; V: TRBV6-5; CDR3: CASSYSTRETQYF; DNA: TGTGCCAGCAGTTACAGTACTAGAGAGACCCAGTACTTC
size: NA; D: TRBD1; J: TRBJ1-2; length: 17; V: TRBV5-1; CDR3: CASSLGQDLQGAYGYTF; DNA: TGCGCCAGCAGCTTGGGGCAGGACCTACAGGGGGCCTATGGCTACACCTTC
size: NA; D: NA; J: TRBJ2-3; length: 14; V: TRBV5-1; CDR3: CASLRDFPPDTQYF; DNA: TGCGCCAGCCTCCGGGACTTCCCCCCAGATACGCAGTATTTT
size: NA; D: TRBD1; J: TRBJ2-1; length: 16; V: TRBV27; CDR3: CASSSQGAHSYNEQFF; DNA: TGTGCCAGCAGTTCCCAGGGGGCTCATTCCTACAATGAGCAGTTCTTC
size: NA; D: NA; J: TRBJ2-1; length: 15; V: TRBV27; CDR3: CASSLGGGAGNEQFF; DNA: TGTGCCAGCAGTTTAGGAGGGGGGGCCGGCAATGAGCAGTTCTTC
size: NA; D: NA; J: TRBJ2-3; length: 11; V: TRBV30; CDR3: CAWSVQDTQYF; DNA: TGTGCCTGGAGTGTACAAGATACGCAGTATTTT
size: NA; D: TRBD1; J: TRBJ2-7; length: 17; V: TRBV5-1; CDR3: CASSLIPRQGVDYEQYF; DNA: TGCGCCAGCAGCTTGATCCCCCGACAGGGAGTAGACTACGAGCAGTACTTC
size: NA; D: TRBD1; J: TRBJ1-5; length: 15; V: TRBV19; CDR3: CASRMTGGRFQPQHF; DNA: TGTGCCAGTAGGATGACAGGGGGGAGATTTCAGCCCCAGCATTTT
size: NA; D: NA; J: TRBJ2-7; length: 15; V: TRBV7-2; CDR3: CASSEAAGLTYEQYF; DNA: TGTGCCAGCAGCGAAGCGGCGGGACTGACCTACGAGCAGTACTTC
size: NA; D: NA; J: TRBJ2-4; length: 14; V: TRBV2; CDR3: CASALPLAKNIQYF; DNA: TGTGCCAGCGCTCTACCACTAGCCAAAAACATTCAGTACTTC
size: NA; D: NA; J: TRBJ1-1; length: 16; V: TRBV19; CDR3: CASSIGVRETNTEAFF; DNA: TGTGCCAGTAGTATAGGCGTCCGAGAAACGAACACTGAAGCTTTCTTT
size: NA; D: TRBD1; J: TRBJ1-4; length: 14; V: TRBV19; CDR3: CASLLPGGSEKLFF; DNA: TGTGCCAGCCTTCTTCCAGGGGGATCAGAAAAACTGTTTTTT
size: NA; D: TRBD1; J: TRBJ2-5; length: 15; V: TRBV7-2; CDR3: CASSQRTGWGETQYF; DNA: TGTGCCAGCAGCCAACGGACAGGGTGGGGAGAGACCCAGTACTTC
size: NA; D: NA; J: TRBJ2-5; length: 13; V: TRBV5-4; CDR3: CASSRDWQETQYF; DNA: TGTGCCAGCAGCCGGGACTGGCAAGAGACCCAGTACTTC
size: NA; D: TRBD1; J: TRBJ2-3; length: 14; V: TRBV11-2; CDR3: CASSQGRGFGTQYF; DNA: TGTGCCAGCAGCCAAGGCAGGGGGTTCGGTACGCAGTATTTT
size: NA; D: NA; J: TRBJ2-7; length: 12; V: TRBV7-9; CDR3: CASSRTDYEQYF; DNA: TGTGCCAGCAGCCGGACTGACTACGAGCAGTACTTC
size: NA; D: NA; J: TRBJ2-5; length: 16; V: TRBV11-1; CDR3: CASSLVLGGGGETQYF; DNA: TGTGCCAGCAGCTTAGTGCTAGGAGGAGGAGGCGAGACCCAGTACTTC
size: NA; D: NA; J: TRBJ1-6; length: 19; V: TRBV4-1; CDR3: CASSQDPPGASTYNSPLHF; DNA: TGCGCCAGCAGCCAAGATCCGCCTGGGGCGTCCACCTATAATTCACCCCTCCACTTT
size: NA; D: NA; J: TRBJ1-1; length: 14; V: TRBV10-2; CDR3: CASRAPGLNTEAFF; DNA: TGCGCCAGCAGGGCCCCAGGCCTGAACACTGAAGCTTTCTTT
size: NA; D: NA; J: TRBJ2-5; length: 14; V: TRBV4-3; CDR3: CASSQGHVAETQYF; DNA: TGCGCCAGCAGCCAAGGACATGTGGCAGAGACCCAGTACTTC
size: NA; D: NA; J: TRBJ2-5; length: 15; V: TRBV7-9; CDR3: CASSLGRGFQETQYF; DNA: TGTGCCAGCAGCTTAGGGAGGGGATTCCAAGAGACCCAGTACTTC
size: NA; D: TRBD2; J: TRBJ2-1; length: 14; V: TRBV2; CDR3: CASSLRLAGNEQFF; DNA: TGTGCCAGCAGCCTTAGACTAGCGGGGAATGAGCAGTTCTTC
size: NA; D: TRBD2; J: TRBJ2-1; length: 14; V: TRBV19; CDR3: CASSILAGYNEQFF; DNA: TGTGCCAGTAGTATACTAGCGGGGTACAATGAGCAGTTCTTC
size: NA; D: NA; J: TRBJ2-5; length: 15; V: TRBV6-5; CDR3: CASRSRVTWVETQYF; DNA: TGTGCCAGCAGATCCAGGGTCACTTGGGTAGAGACCCAGTACTTC
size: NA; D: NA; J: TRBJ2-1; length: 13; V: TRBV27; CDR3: CASRYSGTPAQFF; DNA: TGTGCCAGCCGTTATTCCGGGACACCGGCACAGTTCTTC
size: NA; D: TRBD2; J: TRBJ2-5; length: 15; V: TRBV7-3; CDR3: CASSLTGTSAETQYF; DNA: TGTGCCAGCAGCCTAACCGGGACTAGCGCAGAGACCCAGTACTTC
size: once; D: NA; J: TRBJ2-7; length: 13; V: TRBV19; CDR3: CASRDRDSYEQYF; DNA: TGTGCCAGTAGGGACAGAGACTCCTACGAGCAGTACTTC
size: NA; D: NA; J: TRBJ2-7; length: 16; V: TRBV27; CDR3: CASSSFIAVPSYEQYF; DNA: TGTGCCAGCAGTTCATTTATAGCGGTGCCCTCCTACGAGCAGTACTTC